The clone carrying this T cell receptor (beta chain) was detected a few times. The antigen is unknown. Generated by immunoSEQ multiplex PCR, the TCRdb table keeps only in-frame clones and is missing some. The table records roughly 100,000 clones, about 88% of them present only once. V was clipped by 4 bases and J by 10 bases; unmatched bases: 14. CDR1 and CDR2 from the germline V gene are MNHNS and SASEGT. CDR3 length equals 16 residues. The entry originates in a study of T cell responses to AZD1222 COVID-19 vaccine. Overall study results and limits: Scientists sampled the repertoires only once the peak T cell response had passed. Spike regions recognized by vaccine-associated CD4 TCRs spanned the protein, led by 160-218 and 743-854.

The chain carries TRBV6-1 and TRBJ2-1; 9 bases fit TRBD1. The sequence was obtained from an adult in good health. Sequenced material: peripheral blood, taken on day 0 of AZD1222 vaccination. The CDR3 protein is CASSARTGVHLLEQFF. CDR3 sequence (DNA): TGTGCCAGCAGTGCCCGGACAGGGGTTCACCTCCTAGAGCAGTTCTTC.